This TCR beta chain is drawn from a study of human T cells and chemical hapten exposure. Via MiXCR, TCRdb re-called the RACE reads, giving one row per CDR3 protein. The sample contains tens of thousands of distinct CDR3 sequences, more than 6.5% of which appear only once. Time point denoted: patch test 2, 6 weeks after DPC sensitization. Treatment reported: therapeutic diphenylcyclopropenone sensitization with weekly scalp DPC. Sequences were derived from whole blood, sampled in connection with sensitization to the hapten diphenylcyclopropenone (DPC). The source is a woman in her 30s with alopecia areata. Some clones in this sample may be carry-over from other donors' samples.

This CDR3 is CATSRDREAQPQHF. The CDR3 nucleotides read TGTGCCACCAGCAGAGACAGGGAGGCTCAGCCCCAGCATTTT. The V gene is TRBV15, the J gene TRBJ1-5; D perhaps matches TRBD1 (5 bases). Per the germline V gene, CDR1 is LNHNV and CDR2 is YYDKDF (reference sequence). Trimming stripped 0 bases from V and 6 bases from J, with 9 bases between. CDR3 length: 14 residues.